This T cell receptor beta chain comes out of a study of shared clonotypes between healthy human individuals. Overall study context: Three plates each covered CD4 naive and memory; CD8 naive two, CD8 memory one. Study findings and constraints: Relative to their counterparts shared across all four donors, non-shared clonotypes exhibited diminished generation probabilities.

Replicate PCRs run on sorted subsets employed approximately 0.2 ug DNA, around 27,000 T cell genomes. The assay was immunoSEQ multiplex PCR, and TCRdb's table has in-frame clones only and misses some. This sample has about 2.2 million clones, with 85% to 95% found just once. CD45RO-negative, CCR7-positively selected cells formed the naive CD8 fraction, excluding terminally differentiated effector memory CD45RA+ cells. Study donors comprised healthy, HIV-negative adults devoid of recent acute infection or vaccination. The CDR3 covers 17 residues. Trimming took off 3 bases at V and 0 bases at J, with 19 bases between the two ends. Germline loops: CDR1 SGDLS, CDR2 YYNGEE. Comment on this clone: Its antigen is not identified.

The TCR originated in a man between 18 and 35 years old in good health. Some clones in this sample may be carry-over from other donors' samples. The sequenced material came from naive CD8+ T cells from PBMCs. J is TRBJ2-7 and V is TRBV9; tentatively, D is TRBD1 (5 bases). The CDR3 is CASSEEPTGVLSYEQYF. The CDR3 DNA is TGTGCCAGCAGCGAGGAACCAACAGGTGTCCTCTCCTACGAGCAGTACTTC.